Below, one T cell receptor beta chain is given with its context. Its specificity is not known. The CDR3 runs 14 residues. Germline lookup yields CDR1 SGHRS and CDR2 YFSETQ. V trimming: 3 bases; J trimming: 0 bases; junction bases outside the gene matches: 2. This entry is derived from a study of cytomegalovirus exposure and HLA in healthy donors. Broader study findings: High sensitivity and specificity were reportedly achieved when the classifier diagnosed cytomegalovirus status.

A multiplex PCR was run with 60 Vbeta primers and 13 Jbeta primers. Libraries were prepared by immunoSEQ multiplex PCR; TCRdb keeps only in-frame clonotypes and omits some of them. Of some 250,000 clones in the sample, 82% were seen once. The chain has TRBV5-1 and TRBJ1-2, with 7 bases aligning to TRBD1. The receptor was isolated from a woman between 40 and 50 years old in good health and CMV-seropositive. The sample taken for sequencing was PBMCs. CDR3 region: CASSSGQTNYGYTF. CDR3 DNA: TGCGCCAGCAGCTCGGGACAGACTAACTATGGCTACACCTTC.